Shown below are 26 T cell receptor beta chains from a single sample sequenced in a study of blood T cells in healthy people across ages. Primed by a sample-barcoded 5' primer and a J-beta primer mix, a second PCR proceeded for about 6 to 12 cycles. Using its own MiXCR run on the 5' RACE reads, TCRdb lists one record per CDR3 protein. Among about 510,000 distinct CDR3 sequences listed, around a quarter were seen once. These records were also assigned to another study, of T cells of mothers and their children.

Source material: blood. These receptors all come from a boy aged 2 to 10 in good health.

This clonotype was found a few times. The V call is TRBV4-2, the J call TRBJ2-3; 7 bases are a match to TRBD2. Germline V CDR1 and CDR2: LGHNA, YNFKEQ. J gave up 4 bases and V 0 bases, and 10 bases lay outside the gene matches. The CDR3 consists of 17 residues. The CDR3 coding sequence is TGTGCCAGCAGCCAAGATTATGGCGGGAGTGGAGCAGATACGCAGTATTTT. Translated: CASSQDYGGSGADTQYF.

The chain carries TRBV15 and TRBJ1-3; D is perhaps TRBD1 (6 bases). The CDR3 consists of 18 residues. Trimming left V 0 bases short and J 0 bases short, with 15 bases between. Germline CDR1 and CDR2: LNHNV and YYDKDF (reference sequence). CDR3 region: CATSRDKGTGSSGNTIYF. Here the CDR3 DNA reads TGTGCCACCAGCAGAGACAAGGGAACAGGGTCCTCTGGAAACACCATATATTTT.

Remarks on this clonotype: An end of the junction does not agree with germline; a read error may underlie this. CDR3 coding DNA: TGTGCCGGCAGTTACCTACAGGGAGGTTTCTACGAGCAGTACTTC. It translates to CAGSYLQGGFYEQYF. This rearrangement joins TRBV6-5 to TRBJ2-7; perhaps D is TRBD1 or TRBD2 (6 bases each). Looked up from germline, CDR1 is MNHEY and CDR2 is SVGAGI. The CDR3 covers 15 residues.

J is TRBJ2-5 and V is TRBV5-1, with 7 bases aligning to TRBD1. J lost 4 bases, V lost 1 base, and 4 bases had no gene match. Germline CDR1 is SGHRS and CDR2 is YFSETQ. CDR3 length: 14 amino acids. The CDR3 loop reads CASSLYHRGETQYF. CDR3 DNA: TGCGCCAGCAGCTTGTATCACAGGGGAGAGACCCAGTACTTC.

This clonotype has just a few counts. V gene TRBV7-9 combines with J gene TRBJ1-2; D remains ambiguous. V lost 2 bases and J 1 base, leaving 8 bases between the germline ends. Germline V gene lookup returns CDR1 SEHNR and CDR2 FQNEAQ (reference sequence). The CDR3 length is 14 residues. The CDR3 protein is CASSLSVSNYGYTF. The CDR3 bases are TGTGCCAGCAGCTTATCTGTCAGTAACTATGGCTACACCTTC.

The gene calls are TRBV2 and TRBJ1-4; D gene uncertain. The CDR3 loop spans 16 amino acids. V was pared by 1 base and J by 0 bases, with 9 bases between. Germline CDR1 reads SNHLY; CDR2 reads FYNNEI. The CDR3 loop is CASSEVVGATNEKLFF. In nucleotides, the CDR3 is TGTGCCAGCAGTGAAGTCGTTGGGGCAACTAATGAAAAACTGTTTTTT.

The table lists this clonotype with a few counts. The chain employs TRBV14 and TRBJ2-5; TRBD1 might be the D (5 bases). This CDR3 comprises 13 residues. The ends were cut back, 1 base at V and 7 bases at J, with 10 bases in the middle. The germline CDR1 and CDR2 sequences are SGHDN and FVKESK. As DNA, the CDR3 is TGTGCCAGCAGCCAAGGACAGTCGGGGACCCAGTACTTC. Protein product: CASSQGQSGTQYF.

The chain couples TRBV6-2 or TRBV6-3 to TRBJ2-7; D unclear. The CDR3 loop spans 12 amino acids. V shed 1 base and J shed 5 bases, with 6 bases lying between them. The germline gives CDR1 MNHEY, CDR2 SVGEGT. CDR3 in DNA: TGTGCCAGCAGTTACTTTTACGACGAGCAGTACTTC. It is translated as CASSYFYDEQYF.

The chain uses TRBV4-1 and TRBJ2-5; D is unresolved. Trimming stripped 1 base from V and 11 bases from J, with 8 bases between. The CDR3 extends over 11 amino acids. Germline values: CDR1 MGHRA, CDR2 YSYEKL. The CDR3 region has the DNA TGCGCCAGCAGCCAAGTGGGAAAGCAGTACTTC. It yields the protein CASSQVGKQYF.

The sample holds a few counts of this clonotype. V and J are TRBV19 and TRBJ2-7; D is perhaps TRBD2 (6 bases). Trimming took off 5 bases at V and 2 bases at J, with 10 bases between the two ends. CDR1 and CDR2 from the germline V gene are LNHDA and SQIVND (reference sequence). CDR3 size: 13 residues. The CDR3 DNA sequence: TGTGCCAGTAGTCGGGGGAATCCCTACGAGCAGTACTTC. Its translation is CASSRGNPYEQYF.

This clonotype was seen a handful of times. The chain is built from TRBV20-1 and TRBJ2-2; 7 bases fit TRBD1. This CDR3 contains 14 residues. Germline CDR1 reads DFQATT; CDR2 reads SNEGSKA (reference sequence). The J segment lost 4 bases and the V segment lost 6 bases, leaving 8 bases of the junction unmatched. This CDR3 is CSAQRQGGTGELFF. CDR3 sequence (DNA): TGCAGTGCACAACGACAGGGTGGCACCGGGGAGCTGTTTTTT.

The CDR3 coding sequence is TGTGCCAGCAGTCGGGGACAGAACTACGAGCAGTACTTC. Translating gives CASSRGQNYEQYF. The chain links TRBV6-5 to TRBJ2-7; 7 bases map to TRBD1. Germline V CDR1 and CDR2: MNHEY, SVGAGI. CDR3 length equals 13 residues. V gave up 5 bases and J gave up 3 bases; unmatched junction bases: 4.

The chain has TRBV7-9 and TRBJ2-3; D perhaps matches TRBD2 (5 bases). The CDR3 loop spans 14 amino acids. Germline assignment: CDR1 SEHNR and CDR2 FQNEAQ (reference sequence). V lost 3 bases to trimming and J lost 6 bases, with 13 bases between them. As DNA, the CDR3 is TGTGCCAGCAGCTTCCCTTCTAGCTCTGATACGCAGTATTTT. Encoded protein: CASSFPSSSDTQYF.

The V and J genes are TRBV6-2 or TRBV6-3 and TRBJ2-1; the match to TRBD2 covers 9 bases. Trimming removed 7 bases from V and 7 bases from J; junction bases left unmatched: 11. The CDR3 is made up of 15 amino acids. CDR1 is MNHEY, CDR2 SVGEGT, per germline. The DNA of the CDR3 is TGTGCCAGCACCCCCGGGACTAGCTTTTCAAATGAGCAGTTCTTC. Translating it yields CASTPGTSFSNEQFF.

This clonotype has a handful of counts. The V call is TRBV18, the J call TRBJ2-6; D assignment may be TRBD1 or TRBD2 (5 bases each). Germline V gene sequence: CDR1 KGHSH, CDR2 LQKENI. This CDR3 is built from 19 residues. The V end lost 3 bases, the J end lost 0 bases, and 18 bases lay between the germline ends. The CDR3 DNA is TGTGCCAGCTCACCCCGGGTTTTCGGGGACCTCTCTGGGGCCAACGTCCTGACTTTC. Its protein product is CASSPRVFGDLSGANVLTF.

The chain employs TRBV7-2 and TRBJ2-3, with TRBD1 matching 7 bases. The germline V gene encodes CDR1 SGHTA and CDR2 FQGNSA. The ends lost 7 bases at V and 2 bases at J; junction bases unmatched: 6. CDR3 size: 14 residues. The CDR3 loop reads CASTPGQTTDTQYF. In DNA, the CDR3 is TGTGCCAGCACCCCGGGACAGACCACAGATACGCAGTATTTT.

This clonotype was found a few times. The V and J genes are TRBV7-9 and TRBJ1-3; unclear D gene. Trimming stripped 1 base from V and 0 bases from J, with 10 bases between. The CDR3 covers 16 residues. The germline CDR1 and CDR2 sequences are SEHNR and FQNEAQ (reference sequence). CDR3 sequence: CASSLDEGISGNTIYF. DNA for the CDR3: TGTGCCAGCAGCTTAGATGAGGGTATCTCTGGAAACACCATATATTTT.

This clonotype was found a few times. The V and J genes are TRBV5-1 and TRBJ2-5; a weak D match, TRBD2 (5 bases). The closer fit of TRBJ2-1 to the DNA end suggests the J call may be wrong. The germline V gene has CDR1 SGHRS and CDR2 YFSETQ. This CDR3 has 14 residues. The CDR3 here is CASSPSLAQLEQFF. The CDR3 DNA is TGCGCCAGCAGCCCGAGTCTAGCTCAGCTTGAGCAGTTCTTC.

This clonotype was seen a few times. This chain uses TRBV6-6 with TRBJ2-5, with 10 nucleotides matching TRBD2. This CDR3 is 15 amino acids long. The germline V gene encodes CDR1 MNHNY and CDR2 SVGAGI (reference sequence). Unmatched junction bases numbered 6, after V lost 6 bases and J lost 2 bases. CDR3 nucleotide sequence: TGTGCCAGCAGATCTAGCGGGAGCGTACAAGAGACCCAGTACTTC. It yields the protein CASRSSGSVQETQYF.

This clonotype was counted a few times. The rearrangement links TRBV6-6 to TRBJ1-2; 8 nucleotides line up with TRBD1. The J segment lost 4 bases and the V segment lost 3 bases, leaving 4 bases of the junction unmatched. This CDR3 region has 14 residues. The germline CDR1 and CDR2 sequences are MNHNY and SVGAGI (reference sequence). In DNA form, the CDR3 reads TGTGCCAGCAGTTATACCCAGGGGGCCTATGGCTACACCTTC. This translates into CASSYTQGAYGYTF.

V gene TRBV12-3 or TRBV12-4 combines with J gene TRBJ2-2, with TRBD1 matching over 7 bases. Trimming cost V 6 bases and J 7 bases; bases outside gene matches: 5. CDR3 size: 13 residues. The DNA for the CDR3 is TGTGCCAGCAGCCGACAGGGTGGCGGGGAGCTGTTTTTT. Amino acids: CASSRQGGGELFF.

The table lists this clonotype with a few counts. This chain links TRBV9 with TRBJ2-2, with a possible D match to TRBD1 (5 bases). CDR1 SGDLS and CDR2 YYNGEE come from the germline V gene. V was trimmed by 3 bases and J by 7 bases, leaving 16 bases between them. This CDR3 spans 15 amino acids. The CDR3 here is CASSAVMGLGGELFF. In nucleotides, the CDR3 is TGTGCCAGCAGCGCGGTGATGGGGCTCGGCGGGGAGCTGTTTTTT.

This clonotype was detected only a few times. The chain couples TRBV20-1 to TRBJ2-7; D is perhaps TRBD1 or TRBD2 (5 bases each). The germline gives CDR1 DFQATT, CDR2 SNEGSKA (reference sequence). The CDR3 length is 13 residues. V gave up 7 bases and J gave up 2 bases, with 15 bases separating them. Here the CDR3 DNA reads TGCAGTGTCAGTGGGGGTAGGGCCTACGAGCAGTACTTC. It encodes CSVSGGRAYEQYF.

This chain uses TRBV7-9 with TRBJ1-5, with TRBD1 matching 7 bases. V lost 2 bases, J lost 4 bases, and 5 bases stayed unmatched. Germline CDR1 is SEHNR and CDR2 is FQNEAQ (reference sequence). The CDR3 totals 15 residues. In DNA, the CDR3 is TGTGCCAGCAGCTTATCACAGGGGCCAAATCAGCCCCAGCATTTT. It encodes CASSLSQGPNQPQHF.

This sequence joins TRBV10-3 and TRBJ2-5; no definite D call. The CDR3 is made up of 15 amino acids. From germline, CDR1 is ENHRY and CDR2 SYGVKD. V lost 4 bases and J 4 bases, leaving 16 bases between the germline ends. CDR3 sequence reads: CAISGPDSDGETQYF. For the CDR3, the DNA is TGTGCCATCAGTGGCCCCGATTCGGACGGAGAGACCCAGTACTTC.

This clonotype appeared a few times. Mismatch with germline at one junction end may stem from a read error. This chain joins TRBV4-1 and TRBJ2-7; D might be TRBD2 (5 bases). The germline gives CDR1 MGHRA, CDR2 YSYEKL. The CDR3 runs to 14 residues. The CDR3 loop is CASSPRGSSYEQSF. CDR3 nucleotides: TGCGCCAGCAGCCCCAGAGGGAGCTCCTACGAGCAGTCCTTC.